Sequencing of this TCR beta chain was carried out in a study of blood T cell repertoires in COVID-19. Background on the study: Whether acute or convalescent, the COVID-19 samples came from the United States, Italy and Spain.

The CDR3 extends over 16 amino acids. Germline CDR1 SGHRS, CDR2 YFSETQ. With 0 bases removed from V and 0 bases from J, the gap between germline ends came to 10 bases. In the study's own analysis: Reference gene primer amplification gave nucleated cell count estimates. The data were produced by immunoSEQ multiplex PCR, yet TCRdb's version contains in-frame clones alone and is incomplete. The DNA was the basis for D and trimming; V, J and clone size are from that table. The sample lists more than 65,000 clones, around 80% seen once, with around 5.3% in the top ten. This receptor was obtained from a man aged 60 to 69 with active or convalescent COVID-19. Input material: peripheral blood. This sequence joins TRBV5-1 and TRBJ1-3, with D unresolved. The CDR3 DNA is TGCGCCAGCAGCTTGGCACACGGGGTCTCTGGAAACACCATATATTTT. This sequence encodes CASSLAHGVSGNTIYF.